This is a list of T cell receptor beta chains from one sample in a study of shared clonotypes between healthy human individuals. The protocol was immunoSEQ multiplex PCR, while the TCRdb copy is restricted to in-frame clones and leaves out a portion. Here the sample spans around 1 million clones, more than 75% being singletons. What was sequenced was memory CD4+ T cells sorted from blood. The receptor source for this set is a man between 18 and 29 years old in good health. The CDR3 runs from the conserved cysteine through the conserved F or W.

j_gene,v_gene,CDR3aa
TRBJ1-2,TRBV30,CAWVYGDRLGYTF
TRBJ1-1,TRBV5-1,CASSLGSAGGTEAFF
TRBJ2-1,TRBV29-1,CSVGPPTSGNNEQFF
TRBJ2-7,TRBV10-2,CASSDLGALAPFYEQYF
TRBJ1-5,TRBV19,CASSTGVSNQPQHF
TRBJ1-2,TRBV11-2,CASSSQQGARGYTF
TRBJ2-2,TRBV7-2,CASSPGQGFGELFF
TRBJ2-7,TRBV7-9,CASSSEPGLGRYEQYF
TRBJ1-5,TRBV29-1,CSVRNGPGNQPQHF
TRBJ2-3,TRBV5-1,CASSLALAGTTDTQYF
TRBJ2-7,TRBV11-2,CASSLGNTVSEQYF
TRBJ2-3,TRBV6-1,CASSGISPSTDTQYF
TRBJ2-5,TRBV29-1,CSGSGQGDIQETQYF
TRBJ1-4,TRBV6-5,CASSYSGHVAEKLFF
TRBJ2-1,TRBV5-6,CASRLGDRGFNEQFF
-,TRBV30,CASSRDRGHHEQYF
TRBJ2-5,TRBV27,CASSIQGEVWETQYF
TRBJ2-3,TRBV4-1,CASSQERYTGGTDTQYF
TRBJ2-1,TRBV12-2,CASRLMGLAGEGNNEQFF
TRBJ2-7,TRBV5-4,CASSLAVTAGGFYEQYF
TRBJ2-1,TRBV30,CAWSPTGTSYNEQFF
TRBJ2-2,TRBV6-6,CASRDTVTGELFF
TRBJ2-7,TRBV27,CASSFFAGDYEQYF
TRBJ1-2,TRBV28,CASMTAPGGYTF
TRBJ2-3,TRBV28,CASATDRGQYLGTDTQYF
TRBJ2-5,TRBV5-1,CASSSASSGEFMTQYF
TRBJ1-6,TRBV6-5,CASSLGAYNSPLHF
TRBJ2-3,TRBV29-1,CSAPTSGSTDTQYF
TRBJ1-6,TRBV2,CASSVQRANSPLHF
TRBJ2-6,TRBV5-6,CASSLRQGANGANVLTF
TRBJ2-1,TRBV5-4,CASSLAGGAYNEQFF
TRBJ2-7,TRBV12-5,CASGLREHDEQYF
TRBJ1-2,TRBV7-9,CASSTDETEAF
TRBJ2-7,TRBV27,CASSLGLPAYEQYF
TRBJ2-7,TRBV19,CASSIGFGRGYEQYF
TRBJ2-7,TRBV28,CASTLLRGPYEQYF
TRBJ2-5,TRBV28,CASSFILGETQYF
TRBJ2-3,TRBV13,CASSPPAFRLAGVTDTDTQYF
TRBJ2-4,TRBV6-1,CASLGGLLAKNIQYF
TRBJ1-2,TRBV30,CAWSGGHGYTF
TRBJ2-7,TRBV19,CASGRVGSYEQYF
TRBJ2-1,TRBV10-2,CASRDLRTGVNNEQFF
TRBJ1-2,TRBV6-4,CASSDSIHGYTF
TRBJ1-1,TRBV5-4,CASSLRGNTEAFF
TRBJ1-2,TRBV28,CASSLEGALKSHGYTF
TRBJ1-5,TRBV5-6,CASSFAGSNQPQHF
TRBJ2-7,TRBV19,CASSTGLAGSEQYF
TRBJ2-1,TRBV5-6,CASSLLSSVNDEQFF
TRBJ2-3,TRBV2,CASSAGGRALFAQYF